Reported below is one T cell receptor (beta chain). The CDR3 totals 16 residues. The germline gives CDR1 MNHEY, CDR2 SVGAGI. Trimming took off 2 bases at V and 0 bases at J, with 11 bases between the two ends. These data come from a study of blood T cell repertoires in COVID-19. The wider study: The United States, Italy and Spain supplied acute and convalescent COVID-19 samples. The cDNA or gDNA used as material had been derived from T cells, B-cell-depleted T cells, or PBMCs.

TCRdb keeps only in-frame clones here, not all; method: immunoSEQ multiplex PCR. The top ten clones hold roughly an eighth of a sample with around 15,000 clones, around 74% of them seen once. The TCR sequence derives from a man aged 60 to 75 with acute or convalescent COVID-19. What was sequenced was peripheral blood. V usage is TRBV6-5 and J usage is TRBJ2-1; a possible D gene is TRBD2 (5 bases). The CDR3: CASSYEASSSYNEQFF. The CDR3 coding sequence is TGTGCCAGCAGTTACGAGGCTAGCAGCTCCTACAATGAGCAGTTCTTC.